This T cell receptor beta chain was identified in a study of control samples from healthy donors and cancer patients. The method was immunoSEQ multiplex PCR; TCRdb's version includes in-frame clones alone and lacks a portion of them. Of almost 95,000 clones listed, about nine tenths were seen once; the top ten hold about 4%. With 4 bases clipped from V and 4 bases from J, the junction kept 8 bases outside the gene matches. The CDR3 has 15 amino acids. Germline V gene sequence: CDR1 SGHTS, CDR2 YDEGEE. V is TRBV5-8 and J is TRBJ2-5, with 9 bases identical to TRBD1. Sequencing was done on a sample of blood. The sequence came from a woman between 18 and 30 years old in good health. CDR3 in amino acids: CASSAGQGRGETQYF. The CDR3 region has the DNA TGTGCCAGCAGCGCCGGACAGGGGAGAGGAGAGACCCAGTACTTC.